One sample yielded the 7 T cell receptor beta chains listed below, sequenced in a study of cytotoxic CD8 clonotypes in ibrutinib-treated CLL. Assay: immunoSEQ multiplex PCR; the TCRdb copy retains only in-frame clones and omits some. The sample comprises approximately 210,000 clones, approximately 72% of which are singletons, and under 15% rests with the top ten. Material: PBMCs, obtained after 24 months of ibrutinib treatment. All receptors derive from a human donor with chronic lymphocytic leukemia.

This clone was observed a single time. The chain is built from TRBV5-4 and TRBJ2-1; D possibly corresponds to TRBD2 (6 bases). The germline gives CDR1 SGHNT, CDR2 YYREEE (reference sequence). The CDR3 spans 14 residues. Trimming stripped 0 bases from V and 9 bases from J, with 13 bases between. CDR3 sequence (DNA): TGTGCCAGCAGCTTGGCAACACTAGCCACTGAGCAGTTCTTC. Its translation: CASSLATLATEQFF.

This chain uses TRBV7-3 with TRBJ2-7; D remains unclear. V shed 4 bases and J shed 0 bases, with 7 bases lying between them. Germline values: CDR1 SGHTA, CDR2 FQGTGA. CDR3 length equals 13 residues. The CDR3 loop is CASSSTPSYEQYF. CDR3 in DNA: TGTGCCAGCAGCTCCACCCCCTCCTACGAGCAGTACTTC.

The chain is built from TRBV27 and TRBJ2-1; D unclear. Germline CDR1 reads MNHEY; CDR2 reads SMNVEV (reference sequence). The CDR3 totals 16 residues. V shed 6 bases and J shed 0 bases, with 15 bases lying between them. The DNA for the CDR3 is TGTGCCAGCAGCATCTCAGGTACGAGCTCCTACAATGAGCAGTTCTTC. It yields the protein CASSISGTSSYNEQFF.

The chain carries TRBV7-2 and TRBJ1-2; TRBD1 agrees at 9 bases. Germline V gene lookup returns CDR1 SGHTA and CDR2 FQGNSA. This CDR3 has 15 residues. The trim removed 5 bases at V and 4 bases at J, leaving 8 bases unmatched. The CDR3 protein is CASSTGQGYTYGYTF. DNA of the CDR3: TGTGCCAGCAGCACTGGACAGGGGTATACCTATGGCTACACCTTC.

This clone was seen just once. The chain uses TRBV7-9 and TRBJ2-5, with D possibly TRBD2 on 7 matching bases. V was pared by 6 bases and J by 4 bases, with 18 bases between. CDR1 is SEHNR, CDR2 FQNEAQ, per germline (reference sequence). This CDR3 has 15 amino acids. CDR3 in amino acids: CASRAGYRVGETQYF. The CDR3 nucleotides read TGTGCCAGCAGAGCGGGATACAGGGTGGGAGAGACCCAGTACTTC.

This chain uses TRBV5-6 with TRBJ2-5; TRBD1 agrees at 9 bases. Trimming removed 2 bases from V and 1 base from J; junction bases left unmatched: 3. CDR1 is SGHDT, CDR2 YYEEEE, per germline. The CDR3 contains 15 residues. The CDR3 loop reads CASSLDRGIQETQYF. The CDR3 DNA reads TGTGCCAGCAGCTTAGACAGGGGGATCCAAGAGACCCAGTACTTC.

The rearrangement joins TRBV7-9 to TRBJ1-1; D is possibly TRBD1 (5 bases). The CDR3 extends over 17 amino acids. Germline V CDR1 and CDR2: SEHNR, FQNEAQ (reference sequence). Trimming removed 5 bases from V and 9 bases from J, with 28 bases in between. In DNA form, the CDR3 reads TGTGCCAGCAGCGAAGGTCGAATGGGGCCGGCCTGGAACAAAGCTTTCTTT. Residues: CASSEGRMGPAWNKAFF. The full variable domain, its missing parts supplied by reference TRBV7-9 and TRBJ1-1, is DTGVSQNPRHKITKRGQNVTFRCDPISEHNRLYWYRQTLGQGPEFLTYFQNEAQLEKSRLLSDRFSAERPKGSFSTLEIQRTEQGDSAMYLCASSEGRMGPAWNKAFFGQGTRLTVV.